This T cell receptor beta chain emerged from a study of OX40 agonist ivuxolimab in advanced cancers. The table came from immunoSEQ multiplex PCR; TCRdb's copy has only in-frame clones and leaves some out. Of more than 45,000 clones listed, 88% are singletons. The CDR3 is 16 amino acids. The V and J ends lost 1 base and 0 bases respectively, with 13 bases between them. The germline V gene encodes CDR1 SGHTA and CDR2 FQGNSA. This material consisted of CD4+ or CD8+ T cells sorted from blood, taken in a trial of the OX40 agonist ivuxolimab. V usage is TRBV7-2 and J usage is TRBJ2-7; D possibly corresponds to TRBD2 (6 bases). This clonotype was obtained from an adult with an advanced solid tumor such as melanoma, head and neck, liver or kidney cancer. CDR3 protein: CASSLGPVGSSYEQYF. CDR3 nucleotide sequence: TGTGCCAGCAGCTTAGGGCCAGTCGGGAGCTCCTACGAGCAGTACTTC.